This TCR beta chain was observed in a study of T-cell memory formation after mild COVID-19. Findings and caveats of the study: Pre-infection memory already had some responding clones, implying cross-reactive memory joined. Shrinking CD4+ clones were chiefly CM and EM; CD8+ ones were chiefly EMRA.

About this clonotype itself: The antigen is not known.

The CDR3 is 17 residues long. Germline V gene data show CDR1 as MNHEY and CDR2 as SVGAGI. Losses at the gene ends were 2 bases for V and 8 bases for J; bases not matched to a gene: 12. MiXCR was run by TCRdb on the 5' RACE reads, yielding one entry per CDR3 protein. This sample yields some 100,000 distinct CDR3 sequences, of which more than 9.5% are seen a single time; about two fifths belongs to the top ten. Sequencing was carried out using PBMCs or a T cell subset sorted from them (not recorded which). This rearrangement joins TRBV6-5 to TRBJ2-1, with TRBD2 matching over 10 bases. The clonotype originates from a man aged 18 to 30 who had mild COVID-19 (a few samples of this study predate the infection). Cell type and time point are not known. The CDR3 here is CASSYDRVWLAGDEQFF. The CDR3 nucleotides are TGTGCCAGCAGTTACGATAGAGTTTGGCTAGCGGGGGATGAGCAGTTCTTC.